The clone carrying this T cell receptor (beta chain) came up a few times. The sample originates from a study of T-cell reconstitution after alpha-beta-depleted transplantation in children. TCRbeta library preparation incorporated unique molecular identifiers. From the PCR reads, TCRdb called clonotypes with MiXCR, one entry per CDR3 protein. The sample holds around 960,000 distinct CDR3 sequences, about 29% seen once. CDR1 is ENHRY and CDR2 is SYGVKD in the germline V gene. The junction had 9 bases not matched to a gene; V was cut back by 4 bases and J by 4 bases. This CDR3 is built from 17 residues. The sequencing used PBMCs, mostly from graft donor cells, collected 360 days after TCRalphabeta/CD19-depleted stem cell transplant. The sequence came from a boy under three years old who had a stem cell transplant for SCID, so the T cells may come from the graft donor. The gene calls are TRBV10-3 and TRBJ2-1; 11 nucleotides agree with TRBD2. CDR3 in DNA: TGTGCCATCAGTGCCCCAACTAGCGGGGGATCATACAATGAGCAGTTCTTC. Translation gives CAISAPTSGGSYNEQFF.